Described below is a single T cell receptor beta chain sequence and its context. Its antigen specificity is not known. Base qualities are not recorded, but no much larger clone differs from it by a single base. The library came from the immunoSEQ multiplex PCR assay. For most patients, genomic DNA was isolated with the Qiagen DNeasy Blood and Tissue Kit and shipped frozen to Adaptive Biotechnologies for TCR sequencing. High-throughput TCR-beta CDR3 sequencing of genomic DNA from most patients was performed by Adaptive Biotechnologies. The authors' analysis ran thus. TCR sequencing data for over 15 patients were retrieved from Adaptive's ImmunoSEQ software; a few other patients were processed with MiXCR and VDJtools. To correct CD4 versus CD8 sorting errors, sequences present in both subsets at a frequency ratio below 5:1 were removed. CDR3 nucleotide sequences shared by donor and recipient were removed because the origin of these sequences could not be assigned. At least 2-fold expansion over unstimulated cells and a minimum CFSE-low frequency of 0.002% (template counts) or 0.001% (read counts) were required for clones to be classified as alloreactive. Mappable clones were those detected in sequenced pre-transplant spleen, lymph node, or MLR CFSE-low populations of the donor or recipient. Cumulative frequency of alloreactive clones was calculated as a percentage of all sequences weighted by copy number. TCRdb obtained this table from immuneACCESS and retained in-frame rearrangements with V and J assigned. These tables miss some clones; where compared with another copy, unresolved V genes account for less than half of the shortfall, and the remainder is unexplained. V, J and clone size are taken as reported in that table, and D and trimming were inferred from the DNA itself. The sample table records 84,000 or so clones; about 93% of these occur just once. The ten largest make up approximately 1% of the sample.

The junction shows trimming of 5 bases on V and 2 bases on J, plus 5 bases between the germline ends. Measured from the cysteine to the phenylalanine, the CDR3 is 12 residues long. Of the read, only the CDR3 DNA is kept; its 36 bases are in frame from base 1. The CDR1 and CDR2 encoded by the germline V gene (reference sequence) are PRHDT and FYEKMQ. This record comes from a study of graft-versus-host responses after intestinal transplantation (dated by TCRdb to about 2021). Some background on the complete study: Recipients received multivisceral, liver-intestinal, or isolated intestinal transplants. Every recipient was given anti-thymocyte globulin induction, then maintenance tacrolimus and steroids for 3 to 4 years. After intestinal transplantation, graft-versus-host and host-versus-graft alloreactive T cell clones in the graft, circulation and bone marrow were tracked using bulk TCR-beta CDR3 sequencing. To identify alloreactive clones, pre-transplant mixed lymphocyte reaction products were sequenced and then compared with unstimulated pre-transplant donor and recipient T cells. Of the 20 to 30 intestinal transplant recipients enrolled in the cohort, one of whom was a retransplant, a few patients without pretransplant specimens were excluded. Donor T cell macrochimerism was defined as a peak of at least 4% donor T cells among recipient peripheral blood mononuclear cells. Instead of going to the commercial service, samples from a few later patients were sequenced in-house on an Illumina MiSeq and processed with MiXCR.

Paper-wide results and their limitations: The conclusions were limited by the relatively low number and heterogeneity of the intestinal transplant patients. High GvH to HvG T cell clonal ratios were observed in the allografts of patients with donor T cell macrochimerism. Early after transplant, peak levels of circulating GvH clones were associated with declines in HvG clones. GvH clones turned up in recipient bone marrow, with some appearing earlier in ileal mucosa or blood, a pattern consistent with an intestinal mucosal origin.

The meaning of the sample's time point label: cells obtained before transplantation from donor or recipient. CD3+CD4+ and CD3+CD8+ populations were FACS-sorted from unstimulated pre-transplant donor and recipient cells taken from spleen or lymph nodes. The receptor comes from a human donor who was the organ donor for an intestinal transplant. This sequence uses TRBV13 and TRBJ2-3, with the D gene call left open. Material: unstimulated CD8+ T cells sorted from spleen or lymph node cells, obtained before transplant. The nucleotide sequence is given as TGTGCCAGCAGCCCCTCCACAGATACGCAGTATTTT. This gives the protein CASSPSTDTQYF.